The present T cell receptor (beta chain) was sequenced within a study of cytomegalovirus exposure and HLA in healthy donors. Findings and limits, study-wide: Some highly shared sequence variants likely arose as a pipeline artifact. Some V segments, including TRBV6-2 and TRBV6-3, were excluded as indistinguishable. In vitro assays verified that three CMV-associated chains recognized CMV antigens specifically.

The PCR ran on 60 Vbeta and 13 Jbeta primers. Sequencing used immunoSEQ multiplex PCR; TCRdb keeps in-frame clones, though not all of them. This table has some 150,000 clones, approximately 8.9% appearing once. Concerning this clone: The antigen is unknown.

The CDR3 extends over 14 amino acids. V trimming: 5 bases; J trimming: 5 bases; junction bases outside the gene matches: 5. CDR1 is MNHEY and CDR2 is SMNVEV in the germline V gene (reference sequence). Material: PBMCs. The TCR originated in a middle-aged woman in good health and CMV-seropositive. This chain joins TRBV27 and TRBJ2-5; 10 nucleotides agree with TRBD1. In DNA, the CDR3 is TGTGCCAGCAGTCCGGACAGGGGGAGGGAGACCCAGTACTTC. Translating gives CASSPDRGRETQYF.